This TCR beta chain was captured by sequencing in a study of T-cell memory formation after mild COVID-19 (dated by TCRdb to the early 2020s). Broadly, across the study: TCR sequence clusters from the two donors were largely donor specific. Two young, previously healthy adult volunteers, one female and one male, were included in the cohort. In a couple of donors, T-cell clones that expanded and contracted after mild COVID-19 were tracked by sequencing TCRalpha and TCRbeta repertoires over time.

Sequencing used an Illumina NovaSeq 6000. Using 5'RACE with constant-segment primers, TCRalpha and TCRbeta cDNA libraries were constructed, with sample barcodes and unique molecular identifiers added in the process. RNA was extracted from every sample with Trizol reagent. Library amplification was performed in two PCR steps, and a second sample barcode and Illumina TruSeq adapters were introduced in the second step. Libraries were sequenced on an Illumina NovaSeq with 2 x 150 bp paired-end reads. The published analysis was carried out like this. Reads were demultiplexed and collapsed into UMI-guided consensus sequences with migec v1.2.7. Using mixcr v2.1.11, UMI consensuses were aligned to TRA and TRB V and J templates and then assembled into clonotypes. Expanded or contracted clonotypes were those called significant by both edgeR and NoisET, with noise models trained on biological replicates. edgeR calls used a false discovery rate-adjusted p below 0.01 and a log2 fold-change threshold of 1. As an exploratory analysis of dynamics, PCA with hierarchical clustering was applied to max-normalized trajectories of the 1000 most abundant clonotypes. The CD4 or CD8 phenotype of responding clones was assigned using the separately sequenced CD4+ and CD8+ repertoires. TCRdb handled the public reads itself, with Q25 trimming in fastp and clone calling in MiXCR, and kept productive beta chains. CDR3 protein duplicates are merged, each entry listing the most common genes and DNA. The V and J calls, along with clone size, are taken from TCRdb and not from the paper's own processing. The table for this sample lists 270,000 or so distinct CDR3 sequences; approximately 16% of them were counted only once. Roughly a fifth of the sample is in the top ten clones.

Via the germline V gene, CDR1 is SGHTA and CDR2 FQGNSA. Counted from cysteine to phenylalanine, this CDR3 has 14 amino acids. Just CDR3 DNA is preserved here, 42 bases in frame from base 1. V loses 6 bases of germline sequence and J loses 3 bases, and the interval between the two ends is 14 bases. Ficoll-Paque density gradient centrifugation was the method used to isolate PBMCs. Only a few counts were recorded for this clonotype. Its antigen has not been determined. Per-base qualities were not stored, and no clone one base away is much larger. Summary of the overall study and its limitations: Contracting CD4+ clones appeared mostly in the CM and EM memory subsets, whereas CD8+ clones were enriched in EMRA. From day 15 to 85, contracting clones showed balanced CD4/CD8 phenotypes, whereas a second wave of clones that expanded from day 15 to 37 leaned towards CD4+. The detection of some responding clones in pre-infection memory suggests that pre-existing cross-reactive memory T cells joined the SARS-CoV-2 response. Whether the second-wave clones peaking on day 37 were SARS-CoV-2 specific was not confirmed. The study included only a couple of mild cases, and larger cohorts that include severe cases with pre-infection samples were judged to be necessary.

This sequence uses TRBV7-2 and TRBJ1-2; the D gene is perhaps TRBD1, from 5 matching bases. Sequenced input: PBMCs or a T cell subset sorted from them (not recorded which). The TCR was taken from a man in his late teens or twenties who had mild COVID-19 (a few samples of this study predate the infection). The sample titles of this study are shuffled in the database, so cell type and time point are left out; the donor was told from shared clones. This receptor has the CDR3 CASRGGDRHYGYTF. The DNA sequence follows: TGTGCCAGCAGGGGAGGGGACCGACACTATGGCTACACCTTC.